What follows describes a single TCR beta chain. Antigen unknown. A mixed TRB-A/B primer pool amplified rearranged TRB by multiplex touch-down PCR. TCRdb recomputed calls from the multiplex PCR reads with MiXCR, one row per CDR3 protein. The sample consists of some 12,000 distinct CDR3 sequences, roughly a quarter of them appearing once. The sample originates from a study of T cell repertoires in aging, cancer and after chemotherapy. Study-wide background: Donors were grouped into six age bands spanning 30 or younger through 70 or older. Healthy donor repertoires were recorded over several months to years and showed clear clonal overlap.

This CDR3 spans 18 amino acids. V dropped 5 bases and J dropped 0; count of bases not matched to a gene: 11. The germline V gene has CDR1 LNHDA and CDR2 SQIVND (reference sequence). The study's findings and limits: Untreated cancer patients had significantly lower blood TCR diversity than age-matched healthy donors.

Amplification of TCR beta used genomic DNA extracted from peripheral blood. This receptor was obtained from a human donor in good health. The chain is built from TRBV19 and TRBJ2-1; 9 bases agree with TRBD2. Sequencing was performed on blood. CDR3 DNA sequence: TGTGCCAGTAGTGGGGACGGGGCGGGGGGGGTCTCCTACAATGAGCAGTTCTTC. As protein: CASSGDGAGGVSYNEQFF.